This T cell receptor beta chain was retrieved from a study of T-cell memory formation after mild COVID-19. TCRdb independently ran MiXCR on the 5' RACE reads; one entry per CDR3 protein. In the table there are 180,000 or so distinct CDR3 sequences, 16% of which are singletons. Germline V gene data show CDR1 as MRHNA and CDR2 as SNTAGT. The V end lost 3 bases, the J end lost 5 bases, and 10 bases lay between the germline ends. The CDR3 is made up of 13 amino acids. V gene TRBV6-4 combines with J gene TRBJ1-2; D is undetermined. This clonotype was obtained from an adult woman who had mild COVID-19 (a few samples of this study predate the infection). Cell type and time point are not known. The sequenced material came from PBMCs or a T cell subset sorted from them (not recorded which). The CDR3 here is CASSEVEGYGYTF. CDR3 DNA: TGTGCCAGCAGTGAGGTGGAAGGATATGGCTACACCTTC.